This TCR beta chain was identified during a study of cytomegalovirus exposure and HLA in healthy donors. Study-level results: Most of the TCR beta V segments (in an earlier analysis) were productive either about 90% or about 30% of the time. Across HLA loci, a later analysis found differing TCR association rates, with DRB1 most and HLA-C fewest. In a later analysis, specific HLA alleles were associated with approximately 17,000 TCR beta sequences at a 0.05 false discovery rate.

As for this clone: The antigen is unknown.

Researchers ran the PCR with 60 Vbeta and 13 Jbeta primers. The table came from immunoSEQ multiplex PCR; TCRdb's copy has only in-frame clones and leaves some out. Seen here are roughly 190,000 clones, approximately 80% observed once, and the top ten hold roughly 1.6%. Trimming took 0 bases from V and 7 from J, leaving 6 bases between them. The CDR3 covers 12 residues. Germline V lookup: CDR1 KGHSH, CDR2 LQKENI. The sequence derives from a woman aged 18-29 years in good health and CMV-seronegative. The sample consisted of PBMCs. The chain uses TRBV18 and TRBJ1-1; D perhaps matches TRBD1 (5 bases). CDR3 sequence: CASSPPDSEAFF. In DNA form, the CDR3 reads TGTGCCAGCTCACCACCCGACAGTGAAGCTTTCTTT.